The source of this T cell receptor (beta chain) is a study of control samples from healthy donors and cancer patients. The CDR3 runs 13 residues. Between the trimmed V and J ends, which lost 0 bases and 8 bases, there was a span of 8 bases. The germline gives CDR1 LGHDT, CDR2 YNNKEL (reference sequence). Assay used: immunoSEQ multiplex PCR; TCRdb lists only in-frame clones, some missing. In the table there are approximately 69,000 clones, around 90% of which are singletons. This rearrangement joins TRBV3-1 (or the pseudogene TRBV3-2) to TRBJ2-1; D gene unclear. Source material: PBMCs. The receptor's source is a man aged 60 to 75 with colorectal cancer. The CDR3 loop is CASSQDSFHEQFF. In DNA, the CDR3 is TGTGCCAGCAGCCAAGACAGTTTCCATGAGCAGTTCTTC.